The 14 T cell receptor beta chains given below trace back to one sample, sequenced in a study of cytomegalovirus exposure and HLA in healthy donors. In the PCR, 60 Vbeta and 13 Jbeta primers were used. The data were produced by immunoSEQ multiplex PCR, yet TCRdb's version contains in-frame clones alone and is incomplete. The sample has roughly 200,000 clones, around 83% seen once. Specimen: PBMCs. The receptors shown here come from a middle-aged man in good health and CMV-seronegative.

V gene TRBV30 combines with J gene TRBJ2-7, with TRBD2 identical over 7 bases. This CDR3 region has 14 residues. CDR1 and CDR2 (germline): GTSNPN, SVGIG (reference sequence). The junction had 8 bases not matched to a gene; V was cut back by 6 bases and J by 0 bases. Written as DNA, the CDR3 is TGTGCCTGCTCCCCAGCGGGACTCTCCTACGAGCAGTACTTC. As protein: CACSPAGLSYEQYF.

The rearrangement uses TRBV7-9 and TRBJ1-2; possible D gene TRBD1, 5 bases. Germline lookup yields CDR1 SEHNR and CDR2 FQNEAQ (reference sequence). There are 12 residues in the CDR3. Trimming took 8 bases from V and 5 from J, leaving 12 bases between them. This CDR3 reads CASAGQGYGYTF. CDR3 DNA: TGTGCCAGCGCTGGGCAGGGATATGGCTACACCTTC. Full variable domain (remainder filled in from reference TRBV7-9 and TRBJ1-2): DTGVSQNPRHKITKRGQNVTFRCDPISEHNRLYWYRQTLGQGPEFLTYFQNEAQLEKSRLLSDRFSAERPKGSFSTLEIQRTEQGDSAMYLCASAGQGYGYTFGSGTRLTVV.

V and J are TRBV15 and TRBJ2-1; the match to TRBD2 covers 7 bases. The CDR3 length is 15 residues. Germline trimming cut 0 bases from V and 7 bases from J; bases unmatched to any gene: 6. Germline CDR1 LNHNV, CDR2 YYDKDF (reference sequence). For the CDR3, the DNA is TGTGCCACCAGCAGAGACCGGGGGAGGGCGAATGAGCAGTTCTTC. It encodes CATSRDRGRANEQFF. The whole variable domain, filled in from reference TRBV15 and TRBJ2-1, reads DAMVIQNPRYQVTQFGKPVTLSCSQTLNHNVMYWYQQKSSQAPKLLFHYYDKDFNNEADTPDNFQSRRPNTSFCFLDIRSPGLGDTAMYLCATSRDRGRANEQFFGPGTRLTVL.

This sequence joins TRBV18 and TRBJ2-5, with a tentative D call TRBD2 (5 bases). V was clipped by 2 bases and J by 10 bases, with 23 bases between them. The germline V gene has CDR1 KGHSH and CDR2 LQKENI. The CDR3 loop spans 16 amino acids. In DNA, the CDR3 is TGTGCCAGCTCACCAAGTGAAAGGACTTACCGAGGAAGCCAGTACTTC. This sequence encodes CASSPSERTYRGSQYF.

The chain joins TRBV7-8 to TRBJ1-1, with 10 nucleotides matching TRBD1. CDR3 length: 15 amino acids. Germline V gene lookup returns CDR1 SGHVS and CDR2 FQNEAQ. J gave up 5 bases and V 7 bases, and 10 bases lay outside the gene matches. CDR3 DNA: TGTGCCAGCACTGAACCGGGACAGGGGAGGACTGAAGCTTTCTTT. Amino acid sequence: CASTEPGQGRTEAFF.

V gene TRBV21-1 combines with J gene TRBJ1-1. TRBV21-1 is a pseudogene segment. CDR3 length: 14 residues. The CDR3 DNA reads as TGTGCCAGCAGCAAAGCGGGAGGGGCCACTGAAGCTTTCTTT. Encoded protein: CASSKAGGATEAFF.

This chain links TRBV7-2 with TRBJ1-5, with TRBD1 identical over 10 bases. The CDR3 has 15 residues. Germline lookup yields CDR1 SGHTA and CDR2 FQGNSA. V was clipped by 1 base and J by 6 bases; unmatched bases: 3. CDR3 DNA: TGTGCCAGCAGCTTAGAGGACAGGGGGACTCAGCCCCAGCATTTT. Its translation: CASSLEDRGTQPQHF.

This clone came up once. The chain joins TRBV6-4 to TRBJ2-3; no definite D call. Germline V gene lookup returns CDR1 MRHNA and CDR2 SNTAGT. V shed 7 bases and J shed 6 bases, with 11 bases lying between them. The CDR3 runs 12 residues. CDR3 in amino acids: CASNRPQDTQYF. CDR3 DNA sequence: TGTGCCAGCAATCGACCACAGGATACGCAGTATTTT.

This chain connects TRBV19 to TRBJ1-1; TRBD1 matches at 7 bases. CDR3 size: 11 residues. J gave up 10 bases and V 5 bases, and 4 bases lay outside the gene matches. Germline-derived CDR1 and CDR2 are LNHDA and SQIVND (reference sequence). For the CDR3, the DNA is TGTGCCAGTAGTTTGGGACAGTTAGCTTTCTTT. It specifies CASSLGQLAFF.

This rearrangement joins TRBV7-9 to TRBJ2-5; 10 bases match TRBD2. The J call may be incorrect, as the DNA end agrees better with TRBJ2-7. In germline, CDR1 is SEHNR, CDR2 FQNEAQ (reference sequence). CDR3 length equals 15 residues. CDR3 sequence reads: CASSSPSGRAYEQYF. In nucleotides, the CDR3 is TGTGCCAGCAGCTCACCTAGCGGGAGAGCCTACGAGCAGTACTTC.

As concerns this clone: One end of the junction varies from germline; a read error may be responsible. This chain joins TRBV7-9 and TRBJ1-3, with 7 bases identical to TRBD1. Germline V gene lookup returns CDR1 SEHNR and CDR2 FQNEAQ (reference sequence). The CDR3 has 14 residues. The DNA for the CDR3 is TGTTCCAGCAGACCTGACAGGGATGGAAACACCATATATTTT. Translating gives CSSRPDRDGNTIYF.

The J gene is TRBJ2-7, the V gene TRBV4-3; D ambiguous. Trimming removed 0 bases at V and 4 bases at J, with 16 bases between. The CDR3 is 16 amino acids. The germline gives CDR1 LGHNA, CDR2 YSLEER. CDR3 in DNA: TGCGCCAGCAGCCAAGAGCTCGGAACAGCTAATTACGAGCAGTACTTC. It encodes CASSQELGTANYEQYF.

This chain uses TRBV4-1 with TRBJ2-1; 10 bases match TRBD1. The germline gives CDR1 MGHRA, CDR2 YSYEKL. The CDR3 is 16 residues long. V lost 10 bases and J lost 2; bases outside the gene matches: 11. The CDR3 protein is CATRPIGQGAYNEQFF. The CDR3 DNA follows: TGCGCCACCAGACCCATTGGACAGGGGGCCTACAATGAGCAGTTCTTC.

V is TRBV19 and J is TRBJ1-2; D possibly corresponds to TRBD1 (5 bases). The germline CDR1 and CDR2 sequences are LNHDA and SQIVND (reference sequence). V was cut by 6 bases and J by 0 bases, with 11 bases left in between. The CDR3 is 14 residues long. The chain's CDR3 is CASRSTAPNYGYTF. The CDR3 bases are TGTGCCAGTAGGTCGACAGCTCCTAACTATGGCTACACCTTC.